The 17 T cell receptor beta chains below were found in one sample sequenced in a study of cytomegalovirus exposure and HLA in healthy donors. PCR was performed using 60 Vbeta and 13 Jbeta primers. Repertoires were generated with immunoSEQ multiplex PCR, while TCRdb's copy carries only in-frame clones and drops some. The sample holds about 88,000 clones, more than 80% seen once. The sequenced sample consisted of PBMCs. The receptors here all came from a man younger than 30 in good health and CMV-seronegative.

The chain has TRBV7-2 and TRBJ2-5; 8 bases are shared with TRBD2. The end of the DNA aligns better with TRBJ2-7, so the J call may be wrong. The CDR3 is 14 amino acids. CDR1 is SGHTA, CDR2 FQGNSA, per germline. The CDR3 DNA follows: TGTGCCAGCAGCGTAACGGGAGGGCCTAACGAGCAGTACTTC. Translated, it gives CASSVTGGPNEQYF.

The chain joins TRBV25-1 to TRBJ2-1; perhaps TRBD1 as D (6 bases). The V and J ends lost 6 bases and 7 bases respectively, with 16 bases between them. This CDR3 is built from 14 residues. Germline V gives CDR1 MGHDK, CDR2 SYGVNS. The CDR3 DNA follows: TGTGCCAGCAGCCCAAAAGGGGGACATAATGAGCAGTTCTTC. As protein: CASSPKGGHNEQFF.

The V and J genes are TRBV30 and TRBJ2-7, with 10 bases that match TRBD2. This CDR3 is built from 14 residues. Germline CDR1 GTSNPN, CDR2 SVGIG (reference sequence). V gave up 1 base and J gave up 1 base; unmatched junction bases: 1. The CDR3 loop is CAWSGAGGSYEQYF. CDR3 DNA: TGTGCCTGGAGTGGAGCGGGAGGGTCCTACGAGCAGTACTTC.

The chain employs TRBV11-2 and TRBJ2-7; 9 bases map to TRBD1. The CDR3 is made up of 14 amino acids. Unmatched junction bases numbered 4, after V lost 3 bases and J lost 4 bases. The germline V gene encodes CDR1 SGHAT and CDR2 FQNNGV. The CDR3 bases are TGTGCCAGCAGCTTCGGGACAGGGTATTACGAGCAGTACTTC. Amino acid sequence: CASSFGTGYYEQYF.

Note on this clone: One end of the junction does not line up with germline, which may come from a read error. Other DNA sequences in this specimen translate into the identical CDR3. The CDR3 spells CASSLRLAGGETQYF. CDR3 nucleotides: TGCGCCAGCAGTTTACGACTAGCGGGAGGTGAGACCCAGTACTTC. V gene TRBV28 combines with J gene TRBJ2-5, with 13 bases that match TRBD2. The CDR3 is 15 amino acids. CDR1 and CDR2 from the germline V gene are MDHEN and SYDVKM.

This CDR3 is CASSSSGTDYGYTF. CDR3 bases: TGCGCCAGCAGCTCCTCCGGGACAGACTATGGCTACACCTTC. The V call is TRBV5-1, the J call TRBJ1-2; 7 nucleotides agree with TRBD1. Germline V CDR1 and CDR2: SGHRS, YFSETQ. This CDR3 has 14 residues. V was clipped by 3 bases and J by 3 bases; unmatched bases: 5.

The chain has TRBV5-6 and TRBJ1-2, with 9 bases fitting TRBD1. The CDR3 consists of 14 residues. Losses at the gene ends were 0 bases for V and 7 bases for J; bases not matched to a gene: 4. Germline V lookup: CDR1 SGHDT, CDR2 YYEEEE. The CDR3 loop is CASSLDRGRGGYTF. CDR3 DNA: TGTGCCAGCAGCTTGGACAGGGGGCGGGGTGGCTACACCTTC.

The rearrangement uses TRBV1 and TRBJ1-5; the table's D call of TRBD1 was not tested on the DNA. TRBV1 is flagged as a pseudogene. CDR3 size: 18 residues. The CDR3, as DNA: TGCACCAGCAGCCAAGACGGTGGACAGGGTAGTACCCATCAGCCCCAGCATTTT. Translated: CTSSQDGGQGSTHQPQHF.

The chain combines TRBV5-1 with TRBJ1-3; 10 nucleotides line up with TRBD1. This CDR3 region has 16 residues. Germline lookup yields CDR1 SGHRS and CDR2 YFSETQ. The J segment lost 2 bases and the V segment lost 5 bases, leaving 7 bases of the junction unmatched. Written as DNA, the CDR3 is TGCGCCAGCAGAGAGGGCGACAGGGGGCCTGGAAACACCATATATTTT. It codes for CASREGDRGPGNTIYF.

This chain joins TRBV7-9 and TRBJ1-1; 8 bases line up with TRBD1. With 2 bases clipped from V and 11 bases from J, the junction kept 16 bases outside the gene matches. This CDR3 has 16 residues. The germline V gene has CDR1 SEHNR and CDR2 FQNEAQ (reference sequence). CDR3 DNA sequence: TGTGCCAGCAGCTTATTCCAGGGGGCGTCCACCCGGCGGGCTTTCTTT. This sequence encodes CASSLFQGASTRRAFF.

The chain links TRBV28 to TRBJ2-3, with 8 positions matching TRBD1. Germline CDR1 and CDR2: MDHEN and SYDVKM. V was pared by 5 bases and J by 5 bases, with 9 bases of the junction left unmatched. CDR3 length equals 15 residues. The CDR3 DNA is TGTGCCAGCAGTCTCCCCAGGGGGCGGGGAGATACGCAGTATTTT. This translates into CASSLPRGRGDTQYF.

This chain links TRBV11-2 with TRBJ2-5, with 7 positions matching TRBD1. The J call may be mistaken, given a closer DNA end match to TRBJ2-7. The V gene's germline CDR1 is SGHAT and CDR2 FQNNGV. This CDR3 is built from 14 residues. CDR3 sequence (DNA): TGTGCCAGCAGCCTAAATCGACAGGGCTACGAGCAGTACTTC. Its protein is CASSLNRQGYEQYF.

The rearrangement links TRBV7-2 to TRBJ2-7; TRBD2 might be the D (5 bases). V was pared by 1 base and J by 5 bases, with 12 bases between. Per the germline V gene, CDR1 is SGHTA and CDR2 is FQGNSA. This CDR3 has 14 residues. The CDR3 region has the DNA TGTGCCAGCAGCTTAGGCCCGGGATTCGACGAGCAGTACTTC. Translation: CASSLGPGFDEQYF.

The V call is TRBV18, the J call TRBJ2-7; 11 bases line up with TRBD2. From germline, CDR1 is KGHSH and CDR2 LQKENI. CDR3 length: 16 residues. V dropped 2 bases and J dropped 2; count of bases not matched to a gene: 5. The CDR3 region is CASSPLTSGSTYEQYF. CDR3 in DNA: TGTGCCAGCTCACCATTAACTAGCGGGAGTACCTACGAGCAGTACTTC.

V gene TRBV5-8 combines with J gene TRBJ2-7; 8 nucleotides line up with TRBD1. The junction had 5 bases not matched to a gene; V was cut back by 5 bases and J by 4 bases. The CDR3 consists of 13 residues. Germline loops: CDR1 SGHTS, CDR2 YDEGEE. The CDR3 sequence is CASRFQGAYEQYF. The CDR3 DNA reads TGTGCCAGCAGATTCCAGGGGGCTTACGAGCAGTACTTC.

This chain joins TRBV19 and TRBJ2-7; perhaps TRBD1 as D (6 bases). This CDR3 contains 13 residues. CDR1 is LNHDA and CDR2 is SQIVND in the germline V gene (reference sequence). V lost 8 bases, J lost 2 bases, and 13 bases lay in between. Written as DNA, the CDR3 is TGTGCCAGTGGCCCGGGACAACCCTACGAGCAGTACTTC. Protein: CASGPGQPYEQYF.

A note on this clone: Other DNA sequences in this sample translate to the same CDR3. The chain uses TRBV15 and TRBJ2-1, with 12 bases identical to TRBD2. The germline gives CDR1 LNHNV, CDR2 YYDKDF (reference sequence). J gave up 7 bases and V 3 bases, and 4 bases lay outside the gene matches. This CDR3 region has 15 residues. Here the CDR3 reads CATSRRTSGTNEQFF. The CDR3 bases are TGTGCCACCAGCAGGAGGACTAGCGGGACGAATGAGCAGTTCTTC.